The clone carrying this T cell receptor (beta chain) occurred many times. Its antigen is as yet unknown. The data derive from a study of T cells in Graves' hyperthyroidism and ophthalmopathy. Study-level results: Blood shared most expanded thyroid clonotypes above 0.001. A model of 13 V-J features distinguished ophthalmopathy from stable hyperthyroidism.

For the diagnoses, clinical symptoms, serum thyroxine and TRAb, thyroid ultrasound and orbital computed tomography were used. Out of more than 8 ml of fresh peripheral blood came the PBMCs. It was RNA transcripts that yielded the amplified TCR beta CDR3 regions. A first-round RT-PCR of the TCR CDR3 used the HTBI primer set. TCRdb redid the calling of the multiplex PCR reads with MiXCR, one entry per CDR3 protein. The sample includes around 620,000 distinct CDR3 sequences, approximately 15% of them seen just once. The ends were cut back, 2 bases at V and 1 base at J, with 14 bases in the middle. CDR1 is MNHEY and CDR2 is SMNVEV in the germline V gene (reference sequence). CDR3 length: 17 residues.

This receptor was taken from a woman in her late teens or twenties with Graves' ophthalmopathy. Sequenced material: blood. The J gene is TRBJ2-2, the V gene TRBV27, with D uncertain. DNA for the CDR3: TGTGCCAGCAGTTTAGAGGTGGGGTACCTGAACACCGGGGAGCTGTTTTTT. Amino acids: CASSLEVGYLNTGELFF.